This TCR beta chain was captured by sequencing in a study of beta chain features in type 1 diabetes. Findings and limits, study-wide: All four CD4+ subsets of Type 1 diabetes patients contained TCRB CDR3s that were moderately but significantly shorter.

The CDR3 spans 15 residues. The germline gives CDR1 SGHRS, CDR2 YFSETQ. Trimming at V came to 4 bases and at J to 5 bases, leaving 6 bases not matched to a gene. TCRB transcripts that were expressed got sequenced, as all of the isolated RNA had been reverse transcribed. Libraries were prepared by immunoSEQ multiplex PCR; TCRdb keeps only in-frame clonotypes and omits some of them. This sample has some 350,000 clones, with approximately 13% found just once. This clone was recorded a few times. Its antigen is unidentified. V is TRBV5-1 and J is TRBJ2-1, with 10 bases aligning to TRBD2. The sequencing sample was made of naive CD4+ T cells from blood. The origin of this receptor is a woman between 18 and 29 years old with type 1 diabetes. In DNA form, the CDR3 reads TGCGCCAGCAGCCTAAGACTAGCGGGCGACAATGAGCAGTTCTTC. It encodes CASSLRLAGDNEQFF.